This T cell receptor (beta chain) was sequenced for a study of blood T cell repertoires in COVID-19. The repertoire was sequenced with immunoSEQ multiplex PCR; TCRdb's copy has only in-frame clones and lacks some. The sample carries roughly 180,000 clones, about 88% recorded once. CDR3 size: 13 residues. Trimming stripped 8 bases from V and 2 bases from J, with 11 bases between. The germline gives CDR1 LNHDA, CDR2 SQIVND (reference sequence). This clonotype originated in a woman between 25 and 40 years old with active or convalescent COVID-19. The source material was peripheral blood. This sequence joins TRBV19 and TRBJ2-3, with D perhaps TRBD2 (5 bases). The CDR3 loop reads CASGIGVTDTQYF. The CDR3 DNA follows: TGTGCCAGTGGGATCGGGGTCACAGATACGCAGTATTTT.